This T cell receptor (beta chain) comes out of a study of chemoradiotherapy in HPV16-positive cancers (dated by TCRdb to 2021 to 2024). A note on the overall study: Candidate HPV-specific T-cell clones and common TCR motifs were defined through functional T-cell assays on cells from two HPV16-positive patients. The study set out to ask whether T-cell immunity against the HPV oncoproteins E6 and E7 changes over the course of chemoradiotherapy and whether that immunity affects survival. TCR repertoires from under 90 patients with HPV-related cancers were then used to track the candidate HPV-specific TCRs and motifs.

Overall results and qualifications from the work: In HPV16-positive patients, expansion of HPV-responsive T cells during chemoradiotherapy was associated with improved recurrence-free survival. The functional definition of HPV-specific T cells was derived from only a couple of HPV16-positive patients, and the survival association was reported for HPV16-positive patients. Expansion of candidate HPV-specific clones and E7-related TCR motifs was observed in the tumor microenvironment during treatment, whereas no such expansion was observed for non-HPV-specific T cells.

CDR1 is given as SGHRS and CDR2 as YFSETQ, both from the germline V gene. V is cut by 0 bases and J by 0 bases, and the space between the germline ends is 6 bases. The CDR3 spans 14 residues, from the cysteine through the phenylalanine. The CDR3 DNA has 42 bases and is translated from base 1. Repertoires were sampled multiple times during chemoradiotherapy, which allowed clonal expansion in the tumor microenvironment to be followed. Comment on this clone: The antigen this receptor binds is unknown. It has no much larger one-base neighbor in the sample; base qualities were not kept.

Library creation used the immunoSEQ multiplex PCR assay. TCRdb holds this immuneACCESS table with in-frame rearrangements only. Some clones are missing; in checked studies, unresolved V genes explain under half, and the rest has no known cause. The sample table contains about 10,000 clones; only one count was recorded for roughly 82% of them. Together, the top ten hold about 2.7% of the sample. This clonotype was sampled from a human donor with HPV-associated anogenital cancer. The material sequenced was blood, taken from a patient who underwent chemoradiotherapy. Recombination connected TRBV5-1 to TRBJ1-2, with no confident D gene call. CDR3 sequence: CASSLEDANYGYTF. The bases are TGCGCCAGCAGCTTGGAGGACGCTAACTATGGCTACACCTTC. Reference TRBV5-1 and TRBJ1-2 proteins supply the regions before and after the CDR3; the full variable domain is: KAGVTQTPRYLIKTRGQQVTLSCSPISGHRSVSWYQQTPGQGLQFLFEYFSETQRNKGNFPGRFSGRQFSNSRSEMNVSTLELGDSALYLCASSLEDANYGYTFGSGTRLTVV.